This T cell receptor beta chain was profiled in a study of T-cell reconstitution after alpha-beta-depleted transplantation in children. A library of TCRbeta sequences, prepared with unique molecular identifiers, was generated. One entry per CDR3 protein results from TCRdb running MiXCR on the PCR reads. The sample lists approximately 130,000 distinct CDR3 sequences; around a tenth were seen once. Study-wide points: T-cell numbers and diversity one year post-transplant derived largely from freshly generated T cells.

CDR1 and CDR2 (germline): MNHNS, SASEGT. This CDR3 is built from 13 residues. V was pared by 3 bases and J by 3 bases, with 9 bases between. As for this clonotype: What it binds is unknown.

The sequencing used PBMCs, mostly from graft donor cells, collected 180 days after TCRalphabeta/CD19-depleted stem cell transplant. The chain uses TRBV6-1 and TRBJ2-7; D is uncertain. This clonotype was sampled from a girl under two years old who had a stem cell transplant for combined immunodeficiency, so the T cells may come from the graft donor. CDR3 bases: TGTGCCAGCAGTGATTTCCCTATCTACGAGCAGTACTTC. This gives the protein CASSDFPIYEQYF.